The rows below give T cell receptor beta chains drawn from one sample of a study of blood T cell repertoires in COVID-19. Profiling relied on immunoSEQ multiplex PCR, and the TCRdb table lists in-frame clones only, not all of them. The sample holds more than 200,000 clones, under 95% seen once. Sample: PBMCs or T cells enriched from blood (not recorded which). Source of these receptors: a woman between 18 and 29 years old who had recovered from COVID-19. CDR3s include the opening cysteine and the closing phenylalanine or tryptophan. Fields, in order: V gene, clone size, D gene, J gene, CDR3 DNA, CDR3 protein. D genes are given only for firm matches. Not every row has a clone size; where given, it reads once, few, many or a size class.

>TRBV28|-|-|TRBJ2-7
TGTGCCAGCAGACAGGGAATTCACTACGAGCAGTACTTC
CASRQGIHYEQYF
>TRBV12-3/TRBV12-4|-|-|TRBJ1-2
TGTGCCAGCAGTTCAACTGACAGCTATGGCTACACCTTC
CASSSTDSYGYTF
>TRBV6-5|-|-|TRBJ1-3
TGTGCCAGCAGTCCTACCAGGGGTTCTGGAAACACCATATATTTT
CASSPTRGSGNTIYF
>TRBV3-1/TRBV3-2|-|-|TRBJ1-1
TGTGCCAGCAGCCCACTTGGGGCAGGCTACGGTGAAGCTTTCTTT
CASSPLGAGYGEAFF
>TRBV7-9|-|TRBD1|TRBJ1-1
TGTGCCGGAAACAGGGGTGGAAGCACTGAAGCTTTCTTT
CAGNRGGSTEAFF
>TRBV9|-|TRBD2|TRBJ2-7
TGTGCCAGCAGCAGGACTAGCGGGGGCCGCTCCTACGAGCAGTACTTC
CASSRTSGGRSYEQYF
>TRBV27|-|-|TRBJ2-5
TGTGCCAGCAATAAGACAGTCCAAGAGACCCAGTACTTC
CASNKTVQETQYF
>TRBV19|-|TRBD1|TRBJ1-2
TGTGCCAGTAGTACCCCAACAGGGGGGGACGGCTACACCTTC
CASSTPTGGDGYTF
>TRBV23-1|-|-|TRBJ2-1
TGCGCCAGCACCACGGCCCAGTCGGGCAATGAGCAGTTCTTC
CASTTAQSGNEQFF
>TRBV5-4|-|-|TRBJ2-5
TGTGCCAGCAGCTGGGCTGTGCTGGCGGGGCCTCCCCAAGAGACCCAGTACTTC
CASSWAVLAGPPQETQYF
>TRBV4-1|-|-|TRBJ2-7
TGCGCCAGCAGCCACCACAGGGACGAGCAGTACTTC
CASSHHRDEQYF
>TRBV5-4|-|TRBD1|TRBJ1-6
TGTGCCAGCAGCCCTGCGGGACAGGGAATTTCACCCCTCCACTTT
CASSPAGQGISPLHF
>TRBV3-1/TRBV3-2|-|-|TRBJ1-2
TGTGCCAGCAGCCGCGTGAGCACCCAGGCCTACGATGACTATGGCTACACCTTC
CASSRVSTQAYDDYGYTF
>TRBV7-8|once|TRBD1|TRBJ1-5
TGTGCCAGCAGCCGAGACAGGGGCAATCAGCCCCAGCATTTT
CASSRDRGNQPQHF
>TRBV6-6|-|TRBD2|TRBJ2-7
TGTGCCAGCAGTTACCCGGAGAAGGGAGGGACCTACGAGCAGTACTTC
CASSYPEKGGTYEQYF
>TRBV5-4|once|-|TRBJ1-6
TGTGCCAGCAGCTTGGTTGGCCTCTCGGCGGATTCACCCCTCCACTTT
CASSLVGLSADSPLHF
>TRBV9|-|-|TRBJ1-4
TGTGCCAGCAGCCTGACCCGGGGGTCCCTTAATGAAAAACTGTTTTTT
CASSLTRGSLNEKLFF
>TRBV6-4|-|-|TRBJ2-2
TGTGCCAGCAGTGTTGGCACGAACACCGGGGAGCTGTTTTTT
CASSVGTNTGELFF
>TRBV19|once|-|TRBJ1-5
TGTGCCAGTAGTGGGGCTGGGGGCAATCAGCCCCAGCATTTT
CASSGAGGNQPQHF
>TRBV6-2/TRBV6-3|-|-|TRBJ2-7
TGTGCCAGCAGTTACGGTAGAGAGGGGTACTTC
CASSYGREGYF
>TRBV3-1/TRBV3-2|-|TRBD1|TRBJ1-2
TGTGCCAGCAGCCAAACGACAGGGTATGGCTACACCTTC
CASSQTTGYGYTF
>TRBV4-2|-|-|TRBJ2-3
TGTGCCAGCAGCCAAGCTAACAGGGAGTCAACAGATACGCAGTATTTT
CASSQANRESTDTQYF
>TRBV11-2|-|TRBD1|TRBJ1-6
TGTGCCAGCAGTCGGACAGGGTATAATTCACCCCTCCACTTT
CASSRTGYNSPLHF
>TRBV5-1|-|-|TRBJ2-1
TGCGCCAGCAGCTTGGTTGGGGGGTCCTACAATGAGCAGTTCTTC
CASSLVGGSYNEQFF
>TRBV3-1/TRBV3-2|-|TRBD2|TRBJ2-7
TGTGCCAGCAGCCAGACTAGCGGGGGCAACTACGAGCAGTACTTC
CASSQTSGGNYEQYF
>TRBV28|-|TRBD2|TRBJ2-1
TGTGCCAGTAAGGAGGGCGGGGGGCAAGATGAGCAGTTCTTC
CASKEGGGQDEQFF
>TRBV10-3|-|-|TRBJ2-7
TGTGCCACCCACCAGGGCAGGGACGAGCAGTACTTC
CATHQGRDEQYF
>TRBV12-3/TRBV12-4|-|-|TRBJ1-1
TGTGCCAGCAGTCTCACGGGGGTGGGTGAAGCTTTCTTT
CASSLTGVGEAFF
>TRBV7-9|-|-|TRBJ1-1
TGTGCCAGCAACCACAACTCGGGGGGGATAAGGAACACTGAAGCTTTCTTT
CASNHNSGGIRNTEAFF
>TRBV11-3|-|-|TRBJ2-1
TGTGCCAGCAGCCTACCGGGGAGGACTCGTAACAATGAGCAGTTCTTC
CASSLPGRTRNNEQFF